Given below is one TCR beta chain in context. Germline CDR1 MGHRA, CDR2 YSYEKL. This CDR3 spans 13 amino acids. Deletions cut 3 bases from V and 5 bases from J, with 11 bases between. This specimen belongs to a study of blood T cell repertoires in COVID-19. About the research overall: The United States, Italy and Spain provided the acute and convalescent COVID-19 samples. PBMCs, B-cell-depleted T cells, or T cells provided the cDNA or gDNA that made up the material.

Original processing notes: Estimates of nucleated cell counts were drawn from the amplification of reference gene primers. Repertoires were generated with immunoSEQ multiplex PCR, while TCRdb's copy carries only in-frame clones and drops some. V and J calls and clone size are copied from that table; D and trimming were computed from the DNA. Here the sample spans tens of thousands of clones, about 90% being singletons. The source is an elderly man with acute or convalescent COVID-19. Sequencing was performed on peripheral blood. The V gene is TRBV4-1, the J gene TRBJ2-7, with D unclear. This CDR3 reads CASSQLWSNEQYF. CDR3 in DNA: TGCGCCAGCAGCCAGCTATGGTCGAACGAGCAGTACTTC.